This T cell receptor beta chain was recorded in a study of long-term antiretroviral therapy in people with HIV. Study-wide results and limits: Increased diversity was seen after ART, yet it remained lower than in transplant donor controls. Relative to control repertoires, HIV repertoires exhibited narrower CDR3 length ranges.

Every one of the donors gave at least one pre-ART PBMC sample and at least two post-ART PBMC samples. Treatment locations for all participants with HIV were in the United States. Regarding this clone: As yet, its antigen is unknown.

The run of the v3.0 immunoSEQ assay was at survey level. The protocol was immunoSEQ multiplex PCR, while the TCRdb copy is restricted to in-frame clones and leaves out a portion. This table has some 28,000 clones, roughly 95% appearing once. Trimming cost V 6 bases and J 0 bases; bases outside gene matches: 8. This CDR3 is 15 amino acids long. CDR1 and CDR2 (germline): LNHDA, SQIVND (reference sequence). J is TRBJ2-7 and V is TRBV19; 7 bases map to TRBD1. Sequenced material: unsorted PBMCs, taken about 6.6 years after starting antiretroviral therapy. The receptor was derived from a man in his thirties or forties with HIV. CDR3 loop: CASRPQGQTSYEQYF. CDR3 DNA: TGTGCCAGTAGGCCCCAGGGACAGACCTCCTACGAGCAGTACTTC. The full variable domain, in which reference TRBV19 and TRBJ2-7 provide the parts outside the CDR3, is DGGITQSPKYLFRKEGQNVTLSCEQNLNHDAMYWYRQDPGQGLRLIYYSQIVNDFQKGDIAEGYSVSREKKESFPLTVTSAQKNPTAFYLCASRPQGQTSYEQYFGPGTRLTVT.